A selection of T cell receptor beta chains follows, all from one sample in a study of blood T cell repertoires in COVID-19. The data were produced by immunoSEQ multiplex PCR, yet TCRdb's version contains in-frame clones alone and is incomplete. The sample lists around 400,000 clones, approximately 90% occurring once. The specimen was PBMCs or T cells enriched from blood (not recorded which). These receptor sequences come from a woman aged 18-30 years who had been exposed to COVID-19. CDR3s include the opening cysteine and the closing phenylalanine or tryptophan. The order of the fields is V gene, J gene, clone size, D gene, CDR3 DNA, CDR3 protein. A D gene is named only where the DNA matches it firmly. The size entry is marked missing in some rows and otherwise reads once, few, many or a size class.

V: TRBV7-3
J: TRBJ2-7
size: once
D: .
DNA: TGTGCCAGCAGCTTTCCGGGGTCATACGAGCAGTACTTC
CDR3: CASSFPGSYEQYF

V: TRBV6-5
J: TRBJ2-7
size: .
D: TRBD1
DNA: TGTGCCAGCAGTTACAGGACAGGGGGCTCCTACGAGCAGTACTTC
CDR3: CASSYRTGGSYEQYF

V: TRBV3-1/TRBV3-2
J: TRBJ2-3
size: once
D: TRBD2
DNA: TGTGCCAGCAGCCAAGACGCCCAGCGGGAGTTGTTACGAGATACGCAGTATTTT
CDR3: CASSQDAQRELLRDTQYF

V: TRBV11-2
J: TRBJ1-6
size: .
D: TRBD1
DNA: TGTGCCAGCAGACCGACAGGGGATAATTCACCCCTCCACTTT
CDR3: CASRPTGDNSPLHF

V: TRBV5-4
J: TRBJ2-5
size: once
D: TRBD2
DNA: TGTGCCAGCAGCGTTTTCACTAGCGTGGAGACCCAGTACTTC
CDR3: CASSVFTSVETQYF

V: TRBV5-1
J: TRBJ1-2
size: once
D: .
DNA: TGCGCCAGCAGCTTGGGGGTGGAGGGCTACACCTTC
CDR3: CASSLGVEGYTF

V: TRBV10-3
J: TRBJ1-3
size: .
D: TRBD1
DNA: TGTGCCATCAGTGACCCGGGGGTGACAGGGGGAAACTCTGGAAACACCATATATTTT
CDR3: CAISDPGVTGGNSGNTIYF

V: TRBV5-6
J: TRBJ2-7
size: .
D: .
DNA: TGTGCCAGCAGCTTGTATTCTCAGCGCTCGACCTCCTACGAGCAGTACTTC
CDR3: CASSLYSQRSTSYEQYF

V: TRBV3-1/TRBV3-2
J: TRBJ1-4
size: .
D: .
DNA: TGTGCCAGCGGGCAGGGAGGAGAAGAAAAACTGTTTTTT
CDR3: CASGQGGEEKLFF

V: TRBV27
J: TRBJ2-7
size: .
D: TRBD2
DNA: TGTGCCAGCAGTTTAGCGGGAGTCACCTACGAGCAGTACTTC
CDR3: CASSLAGVTYEQYF

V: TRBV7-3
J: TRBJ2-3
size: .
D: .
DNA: TGTGCCAGCAGCTTACGCACAGGCAGCACAGATACGCAGTATTTT
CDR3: CASSLRTGSTDTQYF

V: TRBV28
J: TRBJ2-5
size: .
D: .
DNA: TGTGCCAGCAGTTTACAGGGCGGGACCCAGTACTTC
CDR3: CASSLQGGTQYF

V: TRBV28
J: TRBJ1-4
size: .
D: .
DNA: TGTGCCAGCAGTTTGCCAGGCCCTGAAAAACTGTTTTTT
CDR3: CASSLPGPEKLFF

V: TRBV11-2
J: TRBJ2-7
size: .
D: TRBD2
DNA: TGTGCCAGCAGCTTGATAGCGGGAGATTCCTACGAGCAGTACTTC
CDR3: CASSLIAGDSYEQYF

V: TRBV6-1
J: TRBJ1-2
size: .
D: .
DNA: TGTGCCAGCAGTGAAGTCAGGTTCTATGGCTACACCTTC
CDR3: CASSEVRFYGYTF

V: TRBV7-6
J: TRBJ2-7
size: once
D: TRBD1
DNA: TGTGCCAGCAGCCCAGGGGGGACAGGGGACTACGAGCAGTACTTC
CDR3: CASSPGGTGDYEQYF

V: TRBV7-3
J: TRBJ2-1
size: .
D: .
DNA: TGTGCCAGCAGCTTAAGTTCCGACAATGAGCAGTTCTTC
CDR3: CASSLSSDNEQFF

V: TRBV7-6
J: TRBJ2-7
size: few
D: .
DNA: TGTGCCAGCAGCTTAGCGGCTTACTACGAGCAGTACTTC
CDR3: CASSLAAYYEQYF

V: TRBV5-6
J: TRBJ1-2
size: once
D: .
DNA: TGTGCCAGCAGCTTGGAGCAGGGAATTGGCTACACCTTC
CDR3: CASSLEQGIGYTF

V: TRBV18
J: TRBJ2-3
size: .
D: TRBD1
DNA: TGTGCCAGCTCACCCCAGATGGACAGGGCAAGGGTAGATACGCAGTATTTT
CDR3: CASSPQMDRARVDTQYF

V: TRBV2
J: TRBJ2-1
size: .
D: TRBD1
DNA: TGTGCCAGCAGGGGACAGGGAAAGTCCTACAATGAGCAGTTCTTC
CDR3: CASRGQGKSYNEQFF

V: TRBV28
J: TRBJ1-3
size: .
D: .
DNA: TGTGCCAGTGGTGGGCAACAGAGCTCTGGAAACACCATATATTTT
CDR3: CASGGQQSSGNTIYF

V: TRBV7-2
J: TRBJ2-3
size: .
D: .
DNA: TGTGCCAGCAGCTCGCGTAGCAGAGATACGCAGTATTTT
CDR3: CASSSRSRDTQYF

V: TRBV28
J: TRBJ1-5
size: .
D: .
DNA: TGTGCCAGCAGTGTAATACAGGGTTATCAGCCCCAGCATTTT
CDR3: CASSVIQGYQPQHF

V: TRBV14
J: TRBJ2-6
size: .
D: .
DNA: TGTGCCAGCAGCCAGCTCGAGCGCTCTGGGGCCAACGTCCTGACTTTC
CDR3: CASSQLERSGANVLTF

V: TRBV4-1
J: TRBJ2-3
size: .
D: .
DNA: TGCGCCAGCAGCCAGGCGGGGACGGGAGATACGCAGTATTTT
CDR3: CASSQAGTGDTQYF

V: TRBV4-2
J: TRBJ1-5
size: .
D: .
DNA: TGTGCCAGCAGCCAAGTGCGGGAAGTCGGCCAGCCCCAGCATTTT
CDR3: CASSQVREVGQPQHF

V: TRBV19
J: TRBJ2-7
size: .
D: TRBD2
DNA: TGTGCCAGTAGGAAGACTAGCGGAACAACCCTGGGGGAGCAGTACTTC
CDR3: CASRKTSGTTLGEQYF

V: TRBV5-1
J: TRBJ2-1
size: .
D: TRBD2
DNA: TGCGCCAGCAGCTTGGCTGGGCTAGCGGGGGTCAATGAGCAGTTCTTC
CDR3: CASSLAGLAGVNEQFF

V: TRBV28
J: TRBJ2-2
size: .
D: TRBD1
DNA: TGTGCCAGCAGTCCGGACAGGACAACCGGGGAGCTGTTTTTT
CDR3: CASSPDRTTGELFF

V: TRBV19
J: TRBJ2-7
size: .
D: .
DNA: TGTGCCAGTAGTGAAACAGTCTCCTACGAGCAGTACTTC
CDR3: CASSETVSYEQYF

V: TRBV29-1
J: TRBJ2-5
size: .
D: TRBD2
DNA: TGCAGCGTTGAAGGGCTAGCGGGTAAAGAGACCCAGTACTTC
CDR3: CSVEGLAGKETQYF

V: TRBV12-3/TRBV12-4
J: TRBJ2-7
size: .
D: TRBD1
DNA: TGTGCCAGCAGCCGGGACAGGACTTACGAGCAGTACTTC
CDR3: CASSRDRTYEQYF

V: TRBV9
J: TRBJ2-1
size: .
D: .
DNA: TGTGCCAGCAGCGTAGGAGGAGCAGTAAGGGGGAATAAGGGCTACAATGAGCAGTTCTTC
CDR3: CASSVGGAVRGNKGYNEQFF

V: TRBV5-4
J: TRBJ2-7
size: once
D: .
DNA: TGTGCCAGCAGCTTGGCGGGGTTGGGCCCCAACGAGCAGTACTTC
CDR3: CASSLAGLGPNEQYF

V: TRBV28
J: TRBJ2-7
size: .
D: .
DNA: TGTGCCAGCACACTCTTCCACGAGCAGTACTTC
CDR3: CASTLFHEQYF

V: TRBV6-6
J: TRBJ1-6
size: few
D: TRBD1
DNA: TGTGCCAGCAGTTGGGACAGCTCCTATAATTCACCCCTCCACTTT
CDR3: CASSWDSSYNSPLHF